This note documents a single T cell receptor (beta chain) sequence. Per the original methods: Counts of nucleated cells, estimated from reference gene primer amplification, were obtained. Assay: immunoSEQ multiplex PCR; the TCRdb copy retains only in-frame clones and omits some. The V and J calls and clone size come from that table; D and trimming were worked out from the DNA. The sample carries about 140,000 clones, around 80% recorded once. The data were taken from a study of blood T cell repertoires in COVID-19. In the study overall: Whether acute or convalescent, the COVID-19 samples came from the United States, Italy and Spain. From T cells, B-cell-depleted T cells, or PBMCs came the material, which was cDNA or gDNA.

What was sequenced was peripheral blood. The TCR originated in a woman of 80 years or more with active or convalescent COVID-19.

The CDR3 sequence: CASSPAGSDNPFYF. The CDR3 DNA sequence: TGTGCCAGCTCACCAGCGGGTTCTGATAATCCCTTCTACTTC. The rearrangement links TRBV18 to TRBJ2-7; D is perhaps TRBD2 (5 bases). Per the germline V gene, CDR1 is KGHSH and CDR2 is LQKENI. V dropped 2 bases and J dropped 13 bases, with 21 bases sitting between them. The CDR3 is 14 residues long.